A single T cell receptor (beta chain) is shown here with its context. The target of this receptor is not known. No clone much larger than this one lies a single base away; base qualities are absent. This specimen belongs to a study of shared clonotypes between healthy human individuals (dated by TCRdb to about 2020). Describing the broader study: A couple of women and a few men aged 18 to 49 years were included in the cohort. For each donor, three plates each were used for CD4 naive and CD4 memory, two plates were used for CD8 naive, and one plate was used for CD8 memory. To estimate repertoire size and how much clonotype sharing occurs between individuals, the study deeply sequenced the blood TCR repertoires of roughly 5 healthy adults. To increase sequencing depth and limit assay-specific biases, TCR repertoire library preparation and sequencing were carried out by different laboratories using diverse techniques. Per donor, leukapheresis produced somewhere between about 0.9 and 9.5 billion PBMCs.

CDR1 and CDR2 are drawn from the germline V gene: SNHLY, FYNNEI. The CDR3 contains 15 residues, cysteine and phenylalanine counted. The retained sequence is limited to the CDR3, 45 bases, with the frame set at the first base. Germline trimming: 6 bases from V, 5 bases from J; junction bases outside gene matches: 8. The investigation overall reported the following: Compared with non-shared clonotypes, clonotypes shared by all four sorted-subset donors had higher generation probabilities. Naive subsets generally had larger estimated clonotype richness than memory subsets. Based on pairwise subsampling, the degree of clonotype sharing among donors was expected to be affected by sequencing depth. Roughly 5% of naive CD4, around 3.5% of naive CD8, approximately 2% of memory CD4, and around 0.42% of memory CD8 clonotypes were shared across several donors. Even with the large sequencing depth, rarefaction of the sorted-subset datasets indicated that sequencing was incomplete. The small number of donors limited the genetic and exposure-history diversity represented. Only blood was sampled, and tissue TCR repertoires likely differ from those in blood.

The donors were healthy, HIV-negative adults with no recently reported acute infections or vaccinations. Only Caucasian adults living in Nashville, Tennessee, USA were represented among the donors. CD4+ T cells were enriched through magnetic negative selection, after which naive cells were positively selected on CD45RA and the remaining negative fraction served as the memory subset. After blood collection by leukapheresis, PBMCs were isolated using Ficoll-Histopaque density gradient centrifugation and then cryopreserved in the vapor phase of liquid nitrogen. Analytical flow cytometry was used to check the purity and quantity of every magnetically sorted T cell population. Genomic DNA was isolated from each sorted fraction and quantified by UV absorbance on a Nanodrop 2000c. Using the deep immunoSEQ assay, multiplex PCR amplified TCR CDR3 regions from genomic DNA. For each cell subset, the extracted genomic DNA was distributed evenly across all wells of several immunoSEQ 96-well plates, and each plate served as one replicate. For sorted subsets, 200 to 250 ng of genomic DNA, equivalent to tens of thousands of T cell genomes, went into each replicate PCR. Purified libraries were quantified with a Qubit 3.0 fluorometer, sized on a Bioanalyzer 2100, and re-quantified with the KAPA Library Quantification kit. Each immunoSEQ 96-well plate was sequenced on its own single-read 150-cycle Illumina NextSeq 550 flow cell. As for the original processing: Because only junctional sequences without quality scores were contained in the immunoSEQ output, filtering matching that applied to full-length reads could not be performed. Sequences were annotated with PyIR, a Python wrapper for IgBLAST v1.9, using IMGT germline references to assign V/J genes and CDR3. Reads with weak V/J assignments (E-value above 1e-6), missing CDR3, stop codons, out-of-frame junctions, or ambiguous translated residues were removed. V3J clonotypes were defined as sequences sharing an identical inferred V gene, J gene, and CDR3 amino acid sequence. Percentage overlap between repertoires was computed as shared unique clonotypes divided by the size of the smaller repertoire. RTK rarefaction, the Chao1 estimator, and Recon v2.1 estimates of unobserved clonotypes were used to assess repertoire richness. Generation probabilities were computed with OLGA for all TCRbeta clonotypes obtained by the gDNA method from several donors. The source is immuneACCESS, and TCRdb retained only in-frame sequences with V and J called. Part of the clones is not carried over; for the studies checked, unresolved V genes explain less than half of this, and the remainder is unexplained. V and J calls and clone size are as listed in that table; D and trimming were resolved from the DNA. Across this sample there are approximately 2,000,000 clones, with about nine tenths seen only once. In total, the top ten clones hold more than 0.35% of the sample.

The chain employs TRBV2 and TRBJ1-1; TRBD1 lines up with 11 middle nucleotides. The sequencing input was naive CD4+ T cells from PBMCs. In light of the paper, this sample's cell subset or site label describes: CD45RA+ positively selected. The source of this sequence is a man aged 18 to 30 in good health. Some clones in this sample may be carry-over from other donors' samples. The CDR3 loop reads CASRVIGQGATEAFF. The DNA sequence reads TGTGCCAGCAGGGTCATAGGACAGGGGGCAACTGAAGCTTTCTTT.